This T cell receptor beta chain was captured by sequencing in a study of beta chain features in type 1 diabetes. Study-level information: Healthy donors and patients showed comparable age, gender and cell yields. Study-level findings and limits: A potential influence of HLA type upon TCRB rearrangement remained unresolved herein.

Expressed TCRB transcripts were sequenced because the isolated RNA had all been reverse transcribed beforehand. Sequencing used immunoSEQ multiplex PCR; TCRdb keeps in-frame clones, though not all of them. The data show fewer than 400,000 clones, 7% to 9% seen once. Germline V gives CDR1 SNHLY, CDR2 FYNNEI. This CDR3 region has 14 residues. Deletions cut 2 bases from V and 7 bases from J, with 15 bases between. Sorted populations were all over 98% pure. As to this clone: The target antigen is unknown.

The receptor's source is a young woman in good health. The V gene is TRBV2, the J gene TRBJ2-7; TRBD2 is a possible D gene (6 bases). Sequencing input: central memory CD4+ T cells from blood. DNA of the CDR3: TGTGCCAGCAGTGAACTTCTAGGGGCGGGGGAGCAGTACTTC. Translating it yields CASSELLGAGEQYF.